One sample yielded the 8 T cell receptor beta chains listed below, sequenced in a study of molecular identifiers for immune sequencing clone quantification. TCRdb re-called the PCR reads through MiXCR, storing one row per CDR3 protein. This table has some 580,000 distinct CDR3 sequences, roughly 27% appearing once. The sample taken for sequencing was naive CD8+ T cells from blood, with Jurkat cell RNA spiked in. The subset: FACS-sorted CD8+CD4-CCR7+CD45RA+ naive T cells. Source of these receptors: a human donor in good health. Some libraries in this study had Jurkat cell RNA spiked in.

This clonotype has only a few counts. The rearrangement uses TRBV12-3 or TRBV12-4 and TRBJ2-6, with TRBD1 matching over 9 bases. J lost 2 bases, V lost 2 bases, and 7 bases had no gene match. This CDR3 has 18 residues. CDR3 sequence reads: CASSLSFGQGPGANVLTF. The CDR3 DNA is TGTGCCAGCAGTTTAAGCTTCGGACAGGGGCCTGGGGCCAACGTCCTGACTTTC.

The chain has TRBV25-1 and TRBJ1-1; 10 positions agree with TRBD1. This CDR3 contains 17 residues. The junction had 9 bases not matched to a gene; V was cut back by 2 bases and J by 3 bases. Per the germline V gene, CDR1 is MGHDK and CDR2 is SYGVNS. The DNA of the CDR3 is TGTGCCAGCAGTGAAATTTTCGGGACAGGGGAGCACACTGAAGCTTTCTTT. It yields the protein CASSEIFGTGEHTEAFF.

The chain recombines TRBV7-8 with TRBJ1-2, with 8 positions matching TRBD1. This CDR3 has 16 residues. The germline V gene has CDR1 SGHVS and CDR2 FQNEAQ. J was trimmed by 4 bases and V by 6 bases; bases with no gene match: 13. The DNA for the CDR3 is TGTGCCAGCAGTCCAGGGGGCTTGTTCAGTCCCTATGGCTACACCTTC. Translation: CASSPGGLFSPYGYTF.

This clonotype was seen a few times. The chain combines TRBV24-1 with TRBJ2-3, with 7 nucleotides matching TRBD2. The CDR3 totals 17 residues. V shed 9 bases and J 0 bases; nucleotides not matched to a gene: 14. The germline gives CDR1 KGHDR, CDR2 SFDVKD. The CDR3 protein is CATRGSGSDLSTDTQYF. The CDR3 nucleotides read TGTGCCACCCGCGGGAGCGGGTCTGACCTTAGCACAGATACGCAGTATTTT.

This clonotype was counted only a few times. The chain couples TRBV7-9 to TRBJ1-4, with TRBD1 identical over 10 bases. V trimming: 5 bases; J trimming: 7 bases; junction bases outside the gene matches: 4. This CDR3 is built from 14 residues. Germline CDR1 SEHNR, CDR2 FQNEAQ (reference sequence). The CDR3 protein is CASSHRDRGEKLFF. The CDR3 nucleotides read TGTGCCAGCAGCCACCGGGACAGGGGTGAAAAACTGTTTTTT.

The V and J genes are TRBV29-1 and TRBJ2-7; 12 bases map to TRBD2. The V and J ends lost 1 base and 5 bases, in that order; junction bases with no gene match: 3. In germline, CDR1 is SQVTM, CDR2 ANQGSEA. CDR3 length: 14 residues. The CDR3: CSVEVLAGGNEQYF. For the CDR3, the DNA is TGCAGCGTTGAAGTCCTAGCGGGAGGGAACGAGCAGTACTTC.

This chain uses TRBV14 with TRBJ2-1; D is perhaps TRBD2 (6 bases). This CDR3 has 15 amino acids. The V end was cut by 4 bases, the J end by 8 bases, with 18 bases between. Germline values: CDR1 SGHDN, CDR2 FVKESK. Here the CDR3 DNA reads TGTGCCAGCAGCCTCCCCGAGACTAGTTTCGATGAGCAGTTCTTC. This encodes CASSLPETSFDEQFF.

This clonotype showed up many times. The chain uses TRBV6-5 and TRBJ2-2; D unclear. The CDR3 extends over 13 amino acids. Trimming stripped 0 bases from V and 4 bases from J, with 3 bases between. Per germline, CDR1 MNHEY and CDR2 SVGAGI. The CDR3 sequence: CASSYSATGELFF. The CDR3 region has the DNA TGTGCCAGCAGTTACTCCGCCACCGGGGAGCTGTTTTTT.